This T cell receptor (beta chain) appears in the sequencing data of a study of T-cell memory formation after mild COVID-19. Looking at the study overall: TCR clusters were mostly donor specific.

With respect to this clonotype: Its antigen is currently unknown.

Study-level points and caveats: The SARS-CoV-2 specificity of second-wave clones reaching peak at day 37 remained unverified. CD4+ bias marked clones expanding day 15 to 37, unlike balanced contracting clones.

Amplification by 5'RACE using constant-segment primers produced TCR alpha and TCR beta cDNA libraries that carried sample barcodes and UMIs. Each CDR3 protein gets one entry after TCRdb re-called the 5' RACE reads with MiXCR. The sample has almost 35,000 distinct CDR3 sequences; approximately 7.7% are singletons. This CDR3 has 13 residues. V was pared by 9 bases and J by 9 bases, with 15 bases between. The germline V gene encodes CDR1 MNHEY and CDR2 SMNVEV (reference sequence). V usage is TRBV27 and J usage is TRBJ1-6; no clear D gene. This sequence originates from a man between 18 and 35 years old who had mild COVID-19 (a few samples of this study predate the infection). Cell type and time point are not known. Sequences were obtained from PBMCs or a T cell subset sorted from them (not recorded which). The CDR3 spells CASTWTTGSPLHF. The CDR3 DNA follows: TGTGCCAGTACTTGGACCACCGGTTCACCCCTCCACTTT.